Listed below are T cell receptor beta chains from one sample, sequenced in a study of blood T cell repertoires in COVID-19. This table comes from immunoSEQ multiplex PCR, and its TCRdb copy is limited to in-frame clones, with some not included. The sample has more than 90,000 clones; roughly 84% are singletons. Sequenced sample: peripheral blood. These receptors all stem from a woman aged 70-85 years with acute or convalescent COVID-19. Both conserved end residues are part of each CDR3.

V gene: TRBV5-1
J gene: TRBJ2-3
CDR3 protein: CASSPWEGRGDTQYF

V gene: TRBV2
J gene: TRBJ2-1
CDR3 protein: CASSAGLQVNEQFF

V gene: TRBV2
J gene: TRBJ2-2
CDR3 protein: CASRRGEELFF

V gene: TRBV28
J gene: TRBJ1-5
CDR3 protein: CASSKDRLNQPQHF

V gene: TRBV5-1
J gene: TRBJ1-1
CDR3 protein: CASSLEGRTSNTEAFF

V gene: TRBV5-4
J gene: TRBJ1-1
CDR3 protein: CASSLDFLNTEAFF

V gene: TRBV3-1/TRBV3-2
J gene: TRBJ2-2
CDR3 protein: CAAGEAAGGTGELFF

V gene: TRBV12-3/TRBV12-4
J gene: TRBJ1-5
CDR3 protein: CASSPSQRAQHF

V gene: TRBV2
J gene: TRBJ2-7
CDR3 protein: CASSEAGQGDSYEQYF

V gene: TRBV6-4
J gene: TRBJ1-5
CDR3 protein: CASFRYSNQPQHF

V gene: TRBV10-3
J gene: TRBJ2-2
CDR3 protein: CAVRGRDSGELFF

V gene: TRBV30
J gene: TRBJ1-1
CDR3 protein: CAWRRGLNTEAFF

V gene: TRBV5-1
J gene: TRBJ2-5
CDR3 protein: CASSLVAGRQETQYF

V gene: TRBV23-1
J gene: TRBJ2-7
CDR3 protein: CASSQSTGETYEQYF

V gene: TRBV6-1
J gene: TRBJ2-2
CDR3 protein: CASSERAGETGELFF

V gene: TRBV7-2
J gene: TRBJ2-7
CDR3 protein: CASSLEGTGSYEQYF

V gene: TRBV11-2
J gene: TRBJ2-7
CDR3 protein: CASSFGSSYEQYF

V gene: TRBV5-6
J gene: TRBJ2-5
CDR3 protein: CASRVGLAETQYF

V gene: TRBV11-2
J gene: TRBJ2-2
CDR3 protein: CASSSFRGGELFF

V gene: TRBV7-2
J gene: TRBJ1-5
CDR3 protein: CASSLDGQNDQPQHF

V gene: TRBV10-2
J gene: TRBJ2-1
CDR3 protein: CASRLGLAYNEQFF

V gene: TRBV5-1
J gene: TRBJ2-3
CDR3 protein: CASSLDSGSTDTQYF

V gene: TRBV5-1
J gene: TRBJ1-4
CDR3 protein: CASSPEQGAGYEKLFF

V gene: TRBV5-4
J gene: TRBJ2-7
CDR3 protein: CASSLGRRSSYEQYF

V gene: TRBV6-1
J gene: TRBJ1-4
CDR3 protein: CASSDRIGNEKLFF

V gene: TRBV5-4
J gene: TRBJ1-1
CDR3 protein: CASSLQGSTEAFF

V gene: TRBV18
J gene: TRBJ2-1
CDR3 protein: CASSPPTGGNEQFF

V gene: TRBV6-5
J gene: TRBJ1-1
CDR3 protein: CASSYRGQLTEAFF

V gene: TRBV7-9
J gene: TRBJ1-4
CDR3 protein: CASSSDRGNEKLFF

V gene: TRBV5-6
J gene: TRBJ1-3
CDR3 protein: CASSAGTNSGNTIYF

V gene: TRBV7-9
J gene: TRBJ1-5
CDR3 protein: CASSLTGRDQPQHF

V gene: TRBV10-2
J gene: TRBJ1-1
CDR3 protein: CASSVEQGSTEAFF

V gene: TRBV10-2
J gene: TRBJ1-2
CDR3 protein: CASSPTPGTNYGYTF

V gene: TRBV7-9
J gene: TRBJ1-4
CDR3 protein: CASSFEGAGEKLFF

V gene: TRBV29-1
J gene: TRBJ2-1
CDR3 protein: CSVPRGISNEQFF

V gene: TRBV13
J gene: TRBJ1-1
CDR3 protein: CASSPSGFLNTEAFF

V gene: TRBV6-1
J gene: TRBJ1-2
CDR3 protein: CASSDLNALNGPNGYTF

V gene: TRBV5-4
J gene: TRBJ2-1
CDR3 protein: CASSPIAGNEQFF

V gene: TRBV2
J gene: TRBJ1-1
CDR3 protein: CASRLNTEAFF

V gene: TRBV5-1
J gene: TRBJ2-1
CDR3 protein: CASSGPGQGYNEQFF

V gene: TRBV30
J gene: TRBJ1-1
CDR3 protein: CAWRDTENTEAFF

V gene: TRBV5-6
J gene: TRBJ1-2
CDR3 protein: CASSLGQTGAQWGGYTF

V gene: TRBV28
J gene: TRBJ1-2
CDR3 protein: CASSFSTNYGYTF

V gene: TRBV5-1
J gene: TRBJ2-3
CDR3 protein: CASSLAGDRAQYF

V gene: TRBV6-5
J gene: TRBJ1-2
CDR3 protein: CASSRTGLGYTF